The entry that follows covers one TCR beta chain sequence. As yet, its antigen is unknown. The data derive from a study of shared clonotypes between healthy human individuals. Study-level results: Measured sharing among donors was expected to vary with sequencing depth.

Input per replicate PCR of unsorted PBMC was approximately 280 ng DNA, corresponding to roughly 30,000 T cell genomes. Unsorted PBMC DNA sequencing spanned ten immunoSEQ deep assay plates. Method: immunoSEQ multiplex PCR; TCRdb's copy keeps in-frame clones and lacks some. The table shows 450,000 to 500,000 clones, with 70% to 80% occurring only once. Germline V gene data show CDR1 as MGHRA and CDR2 as YSYEKL. The CDR3 has 15 amino acids. With 3 bases clipped from V and 8 bases from J, the junction kept 10 bases outside the gene matches. V usage is TRBV4-1 and J usage is TRBJ1-3; 7 nucleotides match TRBD1. This clonotype originated in a middle-aged woman in good health. Some clones in this sample may be carry-over from other donors' samples. The sequencing input was PBMCs. In DNA form, the CDR3 reads TGCGCCAGCAGCCATACACAGGGGCCGGGGGACACCATATATTTT. Protein sequence: CASSHTQGPGDTIYF.